Presented here are 22 T cell receptor beta chains from one specimen sequenced in a study of T cell repertoires in cytomegalovirus infection. Their cognate antigens are unknown. MiXCR was run by TCRdb on the reads, yielding one entry per CDR3 protein. The data show 60,000 to 80,000 distinct CDR3 sequences, with 20% seen just once and under 85% held by the top ten. Specimen: CD8+ T cells from cultured PBMCs, collected from culture after CMV antigen stimulation. The receptors were sampled from a human donor in good health (CMV status not recorded). Some clones in this sample may be carry-over from other donors' samples.

The rearrangement links TRBV6-2 or TRBV6-3 to TRBJ1-5; 8 bases align to TRBD1. V lost 2 bases, J lost 4 bases, and 4 bases stayed unmatched. The CDR3 sequence is 15 residues long. Germline-derived CDR1 and CDR2 are MNHEY and SVGEGT. CDR3 loop: CASSYGDRWNQPQHF. CDR3 bases: TGTGCCAGCAGTTACGGGGACAGGTGGAATCAGCCCCAGCATTTT.

This chain links TRBV7-8 with TRBJ2-2, with TRBD2 identical over 7 bases. The junction had 18 bases not matched to a gene; V was cut back by 4 bases and J by 1 base. The CDR3 runs 20 residues. CDR1 SGHVS and CDR2 FQNEAQ come from the germline V gene. CDR3 nucleotides: TGTGCCAGCAGCTCCATCCCGGGACTCCGGGAGGTTGGGAACACCGGGGAGCTGTTTTTT. As protein: CASSSIPGLREVGNTGELFF.

The CDR3 nucleotides read TGCGCCAGCAGCGGGACTAGTGAATTTGAGCTGTTTTTT. Encoded protein: CASSGTSEFELFF. The rearrangement links TRBV4-1 to TRBJ2-2; 8 nucleotides line up with TRBD2. This CDR3 contains 13 residues. The germline V gene encodes CDR1 MGHRA and CDR2 YSYEKL. With 5 bases clipped from V and 11 bases from J, the junction kept 7 bases outside the gene matches.

This clonotype was observed at least ten times. The rearrangement joins TRBV6-2 or TRBV6-3 to TRBJ1-5, with D maybe TRBD1 (5 bases). The CDR3 loop spans 15 amino acids. Germline CDR1 and CDR2: MNHEY and SVGEGT. V lost 2 bases to trimming and J lost 2 bases, with 10 bases between them. The CDR3 DNA follows: TGTGCCAGCAGTTACCCAGCGGGGGGCAATCAGCCCCAGCATTTT. This translates into CASSYPAGGNQPQHF.

This clonotype was seen a few times. V is TRBV28 and J is TRBJ1-2; 8 bases map to TRBD1. The CDR3 contains 16 residues. The V and J ends lost 6 bases and 7 bases, in that order; junction bases with no gene match: 16. Germline assignment: CDR1 MDHEN and CDR2 SYDVKM. CDR3 amino acids: CASSLTGTGHVGGYTF. DNA of the CDR3: TGTGCCAGCAGCCTGACCGGGACAGGCCACGTGGGTGGCTACACCTTC.

V gene TRBV7-2 combines with J gene TRBJ1-3; maybe TRBD1 (6 bases). This CDR3 is built from 14 residues. V was cut by 5 bases and J by 2 bases, with 10 bases left in between. Germline V lookup: CDR1 SGHTA, CDR2 FQGNSA. The CDR3 DNA reads TGTGCCAGCAGCCTCAAGGGGGCTGGAAACACCATATATTTT. Translating gives CASSLKGAGNTIYF.

This clonotype has only a few counts. This rearrangement joins TRBV27 to TRBJ1-2, with 7 bases fitting TRBD1. The V gene end was trimmed by 5 bases and the J gene end by 8 bases; junction bases not matched to a gene: 11. CDR1 is MNHEY, CDR2 SMNVEV, per germline (reference sequence). The length of the CDR3 is 14 residues. CDR3 region: CASSMHQGGNGYTF. The DNA of the CDR3 is TGTGCCAGCAGTATGCATCAGGGGGGCAACGGCTACACCTTC.

The chain recombines TRBV11-2 with TRBJ2-5, with TRBD1 matching over 7 bases. J lost 0 bases, V lost 4 bases, and 5 bases had no gene match. The CDR3 runs 15 residues. From germline, CDR1 is SGHAT and CDR2 FQNNGV. This CDR3 reads CASSSTGTDQETQYF. The CDR3 DNA follows: TGTGCCAGCAGCTCTACCGGGACAGACCAAGAGACCCAGTACTTC.

The genes are TRBV6-8 and TRBJ1-2; possibly TRBD1 for D (5 bases). The germline gives CDR1 MNHGY, CDR2 SAAAGT. V was cut by 2 bases and J by 4 bases, with 5 bases left in between. CDR3 size: 12 residues. The CDR3 sequence is CASSYGGYGYTF. The CDR3 DNA is TGTGCCAGCAGTTACGGGGGCTATGGCTACACCTTC.

This CDR3 reads CASSPGTSGSYNEQFF. For the CDR3, the DNA is TGTGCCAGCTCACCCGGGACTAGCGGTTCCTACAATGAGCAGTTCTTC. This chain joins TRBV18 and TRBJ2-1, with 11 bases fitting TRBD2. CDR1 is KGHSH and CDR2 is LQKENI in the germline V gene. CDR3 length equals 16 residues. Unmatched junction bases numbered 2, after V lost 3 bases and J lost 1 base. Variable domain in full (rest from reference TRBV18 and TRBJ2-1): NAGVMQNPRHLVRRRGQEARLRCSPMKGHSHVYWYRQLPEEGLKFMVYLQKENIIDESGMPKERFSAEFPKEGPSILRIQQVVRGDSAAYFCASSPGTSGSYNEQFFGPGTRLTVL.

V and J are TRBV7-9 and TRBJ2-1; 10 positions match TRBD1. V lost 3 bases and J lost 6; bases outside the gene matches: 11. The CDR3 has 17 amino acids. The germline V gene encodes CDR1 SEHNR and CDR2 FQNEAQ (reference sequence). The CDR3 is CASSLARDRGVLNEQFF. The CDR3 nucleotides read TGTGCCAGCAGCTTGGCTAGGGACAGGGGTGTTCTCAATGAGCAGTTCTTC.

V and J are TRBV7-9 and TRBJ2-3, with TRBD1 identical over 8 bases. The V gene's germline CDR1 is SEHNR and CDR2 FQNEAQ (reference sequence). The CDR3 spans 15 residues. Trimming cost V 1 base and J 5 bases; bases outside gene matches: 5. CDR3 protein: CASSLVQTGEDTQYF. CDR3 sequence (DNA): TGTGCCAGCAGCTTAGTCCAGACAGGGGAAGATACGCAGTATTTT.

The chain carries TRBV12-3 or TRBV12-4 and TRBJ1-1; perhaps TRBD1 as D (6 bases). With 2 bases removed from V and 7 bases from J, the gap between germline ends came to 14 bases. This CDR3 region has 14 residues. CDR3 nucleotide sequence: TGTGCCAGCAGTTTACTGTCAGGGGTCGGTGAAGCTTTCTTT. Translating it yields CASSLLSGVGEAFF.

Only a few counts were recorded for this clonotype. The rearrangement links TRBV7-9 to TRBJ2-1; a possible D gene is TRBD2 (6 bases). Trimming removed 8 bases at V and 0 bases at J, with 14 bases between. The CDR3 contains 15 residues. The V gene's germline CDR1 is SEHNR and CDR2 FQNEAQ (reference sequence). The CDR3 here is CASFGDSSSYNEQFF. CDR3 nucleotides: TGTGCCAGCTTTGGGGACTCCAGCTCCTACAATGAGCAGTTCTTC.

The chain employs TRBV20-1 and TRBJ1-1, with D unclear. V gave up 1 base and J gave up 1 base, with 16 bases separating them. The CDR3 has 16 amino acids. Germline V gene lookup returns CDR1 DFQATT and CDR2 SNEGSKA (reference sequence). CDR3 in amino acids: CSARGPDGGPNTEAFF. For the CDR3, the DNA is TGCAGTGCTAGAGGCCCCGACGGTGGGCCGAACACTGAAGCTTTCTTT.

This rearrangement joins TRBV4-1 to TRBJ2-1, with D maybe TRBD2 (5 bases). V dropped 7 bases and J dropped 6 bases, with 22 bases sitting between them. The CDR3 is 16 amino acids. The germline gives CDR1 MGHRA, CDR2 YSYEKL. As DNA, the CDR3 is TGCGCCAGCACCTACAGATCGAACGGGAACCTCAATGAGCAGTTCTTC. Encoded protein: CASTYRSNGNLNEQFF.

The rearrangement joins TRBV11-3 to TRBJ2-2; 7 positions agree with TRBD1. Germline-derived CDR1 and CDR2 are SGHNT and YENEEA. The CDR3 loop spans 14 amino acids. The V and J ends lost 5 bases and 4 bases, in that order; junction bases with no gene match: 4. The CDR3 sequence is CASSPRDSTGELFF. The CDR3 DNA follows: TGTGCCAGCAGCCCCCGGGACAGCACCGGGGAGCTGTTTTTT.

The chain links TRBV7-2 to TRBJ1-3; D unresolved. Germline V gives CDR1 SGHTA, CDR2 FQGNSA. The length of the CDR3 is 13 residues. Trimming took 4 bases from V and 2 from J, leaving 6 bases between them. In DNA, the CDR3 is TGTGCCAGCAGCTCCCAGGCTGGAAACACCATATATTTT. This codes for CASSSQAGNTIYF.

In this sample, this clonotype turned up a few times. The V and J genes are TRBV7-9 and TRBJ1-1; D possibly corresponds to TRBD1 (6 bases). The V end was cut by 2 bases, the J end by 7 bases, with 8 bases between. The CDR3 totals 12 residues. Per germline, CDR1 SEHNR and CDR2 FQNEAQ (reference sequence). The CDR3 spells CASSLKGVEAFF. CDR3 nucleotide sequence: TGTGCCAGCAGCTTAAAGGGGGTTGAAGCTTTCTTT.

This sequence joins TRBV27 and TRBJ1-4, with D possibly TRBD1 on 5 matching bases. V lost 6 bases, J lost 8 bases, and 13 bases lay in between. Germline values: CDR1 MNHEY, CDR2 SMNVEV (reference sequence). This CDR3 is 13 amino acids long. DNA of the CDR3: TGTGCCAGCAGGGACATTGGGGGAGAAAAACTGTTTTTT. Translating it yields CASRDIGGEKLFF.

The rearrangement uses TRBV27 and TRBJ2-7; possible D gene TRBD1, 6 bases. The CDR3 extends over 14 amino acids. Trimming stripped 4 bases from V and 6 bases from J, with 16 bases between. Germline V gene data show CDR1 as MNHEY and CDR2 as SMNVEV (reference sequence). CDR3 residues: CASSSKRTAGEQYF. CDR3 in DNA: TGTGCCAGCAGTTCAAAAAGGACAGCCGGCGAGCAGTACTTC.

The J gene is TRBJ1-5, the V gene TRBV3-1, with D possibly being TRBD1 (6 bases). CDR3 length: 15 residues. In germline, CDR1 is LGHDT, CDR2 YNNKEL (reference sequence). Trimming pared 3 bases from V and 4 bases from J, leaving 13 bases between. CDR3 loop: CASSQGTFGNQPQHF. The CDR3 DNA sequence: TGTGCCAGCAGCCAGGGGACATTCGGAAATCAGCCCCAGCATTTT.